This T cell receptor beta chain was sequenced during a study of blood T cell repertoires in COVID-19. Looking at the study overall: There were acute and convalescent COVID-19 samples, and they came from the United States, Italy and Spain. PBMCs, B-cell-depleted T cells, or T cells provided the cDNA or gDNA that made up the material.

In the authors' workflow: For nucleated cells, counts were estimated from reference gene primer amplification. Assay: immunoSEQ multiplex PCR; the TCRdb copy retains only in-frame clones and omits some. D and trimming were read from the DNA, whereas the V and J calls and clone size are those reported in that table. The sample shows some 100,000 clones, 81% of them seen only once. The CDR3 consists of 12 residues. V lost 3 bases, J lost 5 bases, and 7 bases lay in between. This clone appeared many times. Sequencing was done on a sample of peripheral blood. J is TRBJ1-2 and V is TRBV12-3 or TRBV12-4; tentative D call: TRBD1 (6 bases). The TCR comes from a man aged 55 to 70 with acute or convalescent COVID-19. The chain's CDR3 is CASSFQGYGYTF. The CDR3 DNA follows: TGTGCCAGCAGTTTCCAGGGGTATGGCTACACCTTC.